Each of the 28 T cell receptor beta chains below was sequenced from the same sample in a study of cytomegalovirus exposure and HLA in healthy donors. 13 Jbeta primers and 60 Vbeta primers were used for the PCR. The data were produced by immunoSEQ multiplex PCR, yet TCRdb's version contains in-frame clones alone and is incomplete. Here the sample spans more than 150,000 clones, just over 75% being singletons. What was sequenced was PBMCs. The receptors derive from a young man in good health and CMV-seronegative.

The chain combines TRBV5-6 with TRBJ1-2, with D perhaps TRBD1 (5 bases). Germline V CDR1 and CDR2: SGHDT, YYEEEE. V dropped 1 base and J dropped 3 bases, with 19 bases sitting between them. This CDR3 contains 17 residues. The CDR3 here is CASSLWWLLGEDYGYTF. The CDR3 nucleotides are TGTGCCAGCAGCTTGTGGTGGTTGCTGGGGGAGGACTATGGCTACACCTTC.

This chain connects TRBV5-4 to TRBJ2-1; weak D call: TRBD1 (5 bases). The germline V gene encodes CDR1 SGHNT and CDR2 YYREEE (reference sequence). CDR3 length: 13 residues. Trimming shortened V by 5 bases and J by 5 bases, and 11 bases separated the two germline ends. CDR3 DNA sequence: TGTGCCAGCAGTGACAGCGTCAACAATGAGCAGTTCTTC. This codes for CASSDSVNNEQFF. Complete variable domain (other parts from reference TRBV5-4 and TRBJ2-1): ETGVTQSPTHLIKTRGQQVTLRCSSQSGHNTVSWYQQALGQGPQFIFQYYREEENGRGNFPPRFSGLQFPNYSSELNVNALELDDSALYLCASSDSVNNEQFFGPGTRLTVL.

V gene TRBV4-3 combines with J gene TRBJ1-2, with a possible D match to TRBD1 (5 bases). This CDR3 has 15 residues. The germline V and J ends were trimmed by 1 base and 4 bases, with 13 bases remaining between them. Germline-derived CDR1 and CDR2 are LGHNA and YSLEER. CDR3 bases: TGCGCCAGCAGCCAAGGGGCAGGGTGGGCCTATGGCTACACCTTC. Translation gives CASSQGAGWAYGYTF.

The V call is TRBV14, the J call TRBJ2-2, with TRBD1 matching over 9 bases. Per germline, CDR1 SGHDN and CDR2 FVKESK. With V trimmed by 2 bases and J by 4 bases, 5 bases remained unmatched. The CDR3 runs to 16 residues. The CDR3 DNA is TGTGCCAGCAGCCAAAACAGGGGGCTAAGCACCGGGGAGCTGTTTTTT. This codes for CASSQNRGLSTGELFF.

The V gene is TRBV4-3, the J gene TRBJ1-2, with 10 bases fitting TRBD1. V lost 4 bases, J lost 7 bases, and 9 bases stayed unmatched. Germline loops: CDR1 LGHNA, CDR2 YSLEER. The CDR3 is 15 residues long. The CDR3 coding sequence is TGCGCCAGCAGCCCCCAGACAGGGGGCTCGGGTGGCTACACCTTC. It codes for CASSPQTGGSGGYTF.

This clone was observed once. The V gene is TRBV11-2, the J gene TRBJ1-2, with 11 bases aligning to TRBD1. There are 17 residues in the CDR3. Germline V gene sequence: CDR1 SGHAT, CDR2 FQNNGV. The V gene end was trimmed by 5 bases and the J gene end by 1 base; junction bases not matched to a gene: 9. This CDR3 is CASSPGQGAISNYGYTF. The CDR3 DNA follows: TGTGCCAGCAGCCCAGGACAGGGGGCAATAAGTAACTATGGCTACACCTTC.

The chain joins TRBV6-4 to TRBJ2-1; D is possibly TRBD2 (5 bases). Germline V CDR1 and CDR2: MRHNA, SNTAGT. The CDR3 is 14 residues long. V was shortened by 5 bases and J by 4 bases, with 12 bases between the two germline ends. CDR3: CASSTSSGYNEQFF. The CDR3, as DNA: TGTGCCAGCAGTACATCCTCGGGGTACAATGAGCAGTTCTTC.

This clone showed up just once. The chain recombines TRBV4-3 with TRBJ2-1; 8 bases map to TRBD1. The trim removed 0 bases at V and 8 bases at J, leaving 3 bases unmatched. Per germline, CDR1 LGHNA and CDR2 YSLEER. This CDR3 comprises 14 residues. The CDR3 sequence: CASSQEAGGDEQFF. CDR3 sequence (DNA): TGCGCCAGCAGCCAAGAGGCAGGGGGCGATGAGCAGTTCTTC.

The chain couples TRBV11-3 to TRBJ1-1; 7 bases fit TRBD1. This CDR3 is built from 12 residues. The V gene end was trimmed by 4 bases and the J gene end by 9 bases; junction bases not matched to a gene: 5. Per germline, CDR1 SGHNT and CDR2 YENEEA. The CDR3 region is CASSSQGQKAFF. The CDR3 DNA is TGTGCCAGCAGCTCCCAGGGACAGAAAGCTTTCTTT.

The chain is built from TRBV6-5 and TRBJ1-2; 7 bases are shared with TRBD1. J was trimmed by 7 bases and V by 2 bases; bases with no gene match: 10. The CDR3 runs 15 residues. In germline, CDR1 is MNHEY, CDR2 SVGAGI. CDR3 in DNA: TGTGCCAGCAGTTACGACAGGGCTATTCCGCGTGGCTACACCTTC. Translated, it gives CASSYDRAIPRGYTF.

This clone was seen a handful of times. The chain recombines TRBV4-3 with TRBJ1-2; D call uncertain. CDR3 size: 13 residues. V was shortened by 1 base and J by 5 bases, with 8 bases between the two germline ends. Germline assignment: CDR1 LGHNA and CDR2 YSLEER. The CDR3 DNA reads TGCGCCAGCAGCCAAGGACTGTCATATGGCTACACCTTC. As protein: CASSQGLSYGYTF.

This chain links TRBV7-2 with TRBJ1-1; no definite D call. The germline gives CDR1 SGHTA, CDR2 FQGNSA. V lost 1 base and J 0 bases, leaving 9 bases between the germline ends. This CDR3 comprises 15 residues. The CDR3 is CASSLVRTVNTEAFF. DNA for the CDR3: TGTGCCAGCAGCTTAGTACGAACAGTGAACACTGAAGCTTTCTTT.

V is TRBV28 and J is TRBJ2-7; 8 bases match TRBD2. Germline V CDR1 and CDR2: MDHEN, SYDVKM. The CDR3 runs to 15 residues. V lost 5 bases, J lost 6 bases, and 12 bases stayed unmatched. CDR3 coding DNA: TGTGCCAGCAGTCCCGGGGGGGGTTTTCAAGGCGAGCAGTACTTC. This encodes CASSPGGGFQGEQYF.

CDR3 sequence: CASSIIRGPLGNYGYTF. The CDR3 DNA reads TGTGCCAGCAGCATAATACGAGGGCCCCTGGGAAACTATGGCTACACCTTC. The chain links TRBV11-2 to TRBJ1-2; no reliable D call. CDR1 is SGHAT, CDR2 FQNNGV, per germline. The V gene lost 5 bases and the J gene lost 2 bases, with 21 bases spanning the gap. There are 17 residues in the CDR3. Full variable domain (outside the CDR3, taken from reference TRBV11-2 and TRBJ1-2): EAGVAQSPRYKIIEKRQSVAFWCNPISGHATLYWYQQILGQGPKLLIQFQNNGVVDDSQLPKDRFSAERLKGVDSTLKIQPAKLEDSAVYLCASSIIRGPLGNYGYTFGSGTRLTVV.

This chain connects TRBV27 to TRBJ2-1; 13 bases fit TRBD2. Germline-derived CDR1 and CDR2 are MNHEY and SMNVEV (reference sequence). This CDR3 has 16 amino acids. V was pared by 7 bases and J by 4 bases, with 7 bases of the junction left unmatched. The CDR3 coding sequence is TGTGCCAGCATTCTCAAGACTAGCGGGGGGTACAATGAGCAGTTCTTC. This sequence encodes CASILKTSGGYNEQFF.

On this clone: At one boundary the junction diverges from the germline segment, which might be a read error. The chain has TRBV7-9 and TRBJ2-2, with D perhaps matching TRBD1 (6 bases). The CDR3 extends over 16 amino acids. CDR1 and CDR2 (germline): SEHNR, FQNEAQ (reference sequence). The DNA for the CDR3 is TGTTCCAGCAGCTTGCCAGGGGCTATGAACACCGGGGAGCTGTTTTTT. Its protein product is CSSSLPGAMNTGELFF.

The V gene is TRBV4-1, the J gene TRBJ2-7; weak D call: TRBD1 (5 bases). Germline assignment: CDR1 MGHRA and CDR2 YSYEKL. The CDR3 spans 14 residues. V lost 3 bases and J lost 5, with 14 bases in between. CDR3 amino acids: CASSHRQPPHEQYF. The CDR3 DNA is TGCGCCAGCAGCCACAGACAGCCCCCACACGAGCAGTACTTC.

The gene calls are TRBV30 and TRBJ2-3; TRBD2 matches at 11 bases. Germline lookup yields CDR1 GTSNPN and CDR2 SVGIG (reference sequence). CDR3 size: 17 residues. V shed 1 base and J 2 bases; nucleotides not matched to a gene: 8. The CDR3 bases are TGTGCCTGGAGTGCCCTCCCGACTAGCGGGATCACAGATACGCAGTATTTT. Translation gives CAWSALPTSGITDTQYF. The full variable domain, its missing parts supplied by reference TRBV30 and TRBJ2-3, is SQTIHQWPATLVQPVGSPLSLECTVEGTSNPNLYWYRQAAGRGLQLLFYSVGIGQISSEVPQNLSASRPQDRQFILSSKKLLLSDSGFYLCAWSALPTSGITDTQYFGPGTRLTVL.

On this clone itself: Other DNA sequences from this sample encode an identical CDR3 as well. The chain joins TRBV29-1 to TRBJ2-5; D is unclear. The germline V and J ends were trimmed by 3 bases and 4 bases, with 9 bases remaining between them. This CDR3 has 12 residues. Looked up from germline, CDR1 is SQVTM and CDR2 is ANQGSEA. The CDR3 DNA reads as TGCAGCGTTGAGCACCTCGGAGAGACCCAGTACTTC. This encodes CSVEHLGETQYF.

This chain uses TRBV18 with TRBJ1-5; a weak D match, TRBD1 (5 bases). There are 14 residues in the CDR3. The V gene's germline CDR1 is KGHSH and CDR2 LQKENI. Deletions cut 3 bases from V and 1 base from J, with 7 bases between. CDR3 sequence reads: CASSPGHSNQPQHF. The CDR3, as DNA: TGTGCCAGCTCACCCGGACACAGCAATCAGCCCCAGCATTTT. Using reference TRBV18 and TRBJ1-5 for the parts outside the CDR3, the full variable domain is NAGVMQNPRHLVRRRGQEARLRCSPMKGHSHVYWYRQLPEEGLKFMVYLQKENIIDESGMPKERFSAEFPKEGPSILRIQQVVRGDSAAYFCASSPGHSNQPQHFGDGTRLSIL.

The CDR3 DNA sequence: TGTGCCAGCAGCTTAGGGCGGGCTGAAGCTTTCTTT. Residues: CASSLGRAEAFF. The chain recombines TRBV11-3 with TRBJ1-1; D uncertain. CDR1 and CDR2 (germline): SGHNT, YENEEA. The V and J ends lost 1 base and 6 bases respectively, with 6 bases between them. There are 12 residues in the CDR3.

The chain employs TRBV9 and TRBJ2-4; TRBD1 might be the D (6 bases). Germline V gene data show CDR1 as SGDLS and CDR2 as YYNGEE. Trimming removed 4 bases from V and 3 bases from J, with 14 bases in between. The CDR3 consists of 15 residues. CDR3 DNA sequence: TGTGCCAGCAGCAAACAGGGTGGTGACAAAAACATTCAGTACTTC. Its translation is CASSKQGGDKNIQYF.

The rearrangement joins TRBV27 to TRBJ2-7; 10 positions agree with TRBD1. With 6 bases clipped from V and 6 bases from J, the junction kept 5 bases outside the gene matches. Germline V lookup: CDR1 MNHEY, CDR2 SMNVEV (reference sequence). This CDR3 comprises 13 residues. This CDR3 reads CASRATGGFEQYF. The DNA of the CDR3 is TGTGCCAGCAGAGCGACAGGGGGCTTCGAGCAGTACTTC.

This clone appeared a few times. The V gene is TRBV5-1, the J gene TRBJ1-1; D may be TRBD1 (5 bases). Trimming took 4 bases from V and 1 from J, leaving 17 bases between them. Germline V CDR1 and CDR2: SGHRS, YFSETQ. The CDR3 extends over 16 amino acids. CDR3 DNA sequence: TGCGCCAGCAGCCCGACCTTGGGGGGAGGGAACACTGAAGCTTTCTTT. This sequence encodes CASSPTLGGGNTEAFF.

This clone appeared a few times. The V and J genes are TRBV19 and TRBJ2-7, with D possibly matching TRBD1 (5 bases). The germline V gene has CDR1 LNHDA and CDR2 SQIVND (reference sequence). Trimming pared 3 bases from V and 0 bases from J, leaving 9 bases between. The CDR3 totals 14 residues. The CDR3 reads CASSIHDSSYEQYF. The CDR3 DNA is TGTGCCAGTAGTATTCACGACAGCTCCTACGAGCAGTACTTC.

This clone was counted a single time. The genes are TRBV7-8 and TRBJ1-6; tentatively, D is TRBD1 (5 bases). The V end lost 5 bases, the J end lost 8 bases, and 13 bases lay between the germline ends. Germline CDR1 SGHVS, CDR2 FQNEAQ. This CDR3 spans 14 amino acids. The CDR3 DNA is TGTGCCAGCAGCCTCGGGACTTCGGATTCACCCCTCCACTTT. It translates to CASSLGTSDSPLHF.

The J gene is TRBJ2-7, the V gene TRBV4-3; 9 bases match TRBD1. This CDR3 spans 13 amino acids. The J segment lost 6 bases and the V segment lost 4 bases, leaving 4 bases of the junction unmatched. The germline V gene encodes CDR1 LGHNA and CDR2 YSLEER. CDR3 in amino acids: CASSPDRGGEQYF. As DNA, the CDR3 is TGCGCCAGCAGCCCGGACAGGGGCGGCGAGCAGTACTTC.

The V gene is TRBV29-1, the J gene TRBJ1-1; 9 positions agree with TRBD1. V was pared by 7 bases and J by 7 bases, with 7 bases of the junction left unmatched. The germline CDR1 and CDR2 sequences are SQVTM and ANQGSEA. The CDR3 length is 12 residues. The CDR3 region has the DNA TGCAGCGGCGGGACAGGGAATGGTGAAGCTTTCTTT. This codes for CSGGTGNGEAFF.